The clone carrying this TCR beta chain was detected ten times or more. The antigen remains undetermined. TCR beta CDR3 amplification used RNA transcripts. An initial RT-PCR round employing HTBI primers preceded a second-round multiplex PCR. TCRdb reprocessed the multiplex PCR reads with MiXCR, giving one entry per CDR3 protein. The sample yields some 410,000 distinct CDR3 sequences, around a fifth seen once. Hyperthyroidism was classified as stable if no ophthalmopathy occurred within 18 months of follow-up. The data were taken from a study of Graves' ophthalmopathy and Graves' hyperthyroidism. Study-wide results and caveats: Sensitivity of under 71% and specificity of less than 75% were achieved by the model that predicted ophthalmopathy progression.

V lost 6 bases and J lost 3, with 15 bases in between. The CDR3 sequence is 16 residues long. The rearrangement uses TRBV12-3 or TRBV12-4 and TRBJ1-6; a weak D match, TRBD1 (5 bases). The TCR sequence derives from a woman in her late teens or twenties with stable Graves' hyperthyroidism. The sample comprised peripheral blood. The CDR3 nucleotides are TGTGCCAGCAGCAGTGTTCAGGGAAACTATAATTCACCCCTCCACTTT. Its protein is CASSSVQGNYNSPLHF.